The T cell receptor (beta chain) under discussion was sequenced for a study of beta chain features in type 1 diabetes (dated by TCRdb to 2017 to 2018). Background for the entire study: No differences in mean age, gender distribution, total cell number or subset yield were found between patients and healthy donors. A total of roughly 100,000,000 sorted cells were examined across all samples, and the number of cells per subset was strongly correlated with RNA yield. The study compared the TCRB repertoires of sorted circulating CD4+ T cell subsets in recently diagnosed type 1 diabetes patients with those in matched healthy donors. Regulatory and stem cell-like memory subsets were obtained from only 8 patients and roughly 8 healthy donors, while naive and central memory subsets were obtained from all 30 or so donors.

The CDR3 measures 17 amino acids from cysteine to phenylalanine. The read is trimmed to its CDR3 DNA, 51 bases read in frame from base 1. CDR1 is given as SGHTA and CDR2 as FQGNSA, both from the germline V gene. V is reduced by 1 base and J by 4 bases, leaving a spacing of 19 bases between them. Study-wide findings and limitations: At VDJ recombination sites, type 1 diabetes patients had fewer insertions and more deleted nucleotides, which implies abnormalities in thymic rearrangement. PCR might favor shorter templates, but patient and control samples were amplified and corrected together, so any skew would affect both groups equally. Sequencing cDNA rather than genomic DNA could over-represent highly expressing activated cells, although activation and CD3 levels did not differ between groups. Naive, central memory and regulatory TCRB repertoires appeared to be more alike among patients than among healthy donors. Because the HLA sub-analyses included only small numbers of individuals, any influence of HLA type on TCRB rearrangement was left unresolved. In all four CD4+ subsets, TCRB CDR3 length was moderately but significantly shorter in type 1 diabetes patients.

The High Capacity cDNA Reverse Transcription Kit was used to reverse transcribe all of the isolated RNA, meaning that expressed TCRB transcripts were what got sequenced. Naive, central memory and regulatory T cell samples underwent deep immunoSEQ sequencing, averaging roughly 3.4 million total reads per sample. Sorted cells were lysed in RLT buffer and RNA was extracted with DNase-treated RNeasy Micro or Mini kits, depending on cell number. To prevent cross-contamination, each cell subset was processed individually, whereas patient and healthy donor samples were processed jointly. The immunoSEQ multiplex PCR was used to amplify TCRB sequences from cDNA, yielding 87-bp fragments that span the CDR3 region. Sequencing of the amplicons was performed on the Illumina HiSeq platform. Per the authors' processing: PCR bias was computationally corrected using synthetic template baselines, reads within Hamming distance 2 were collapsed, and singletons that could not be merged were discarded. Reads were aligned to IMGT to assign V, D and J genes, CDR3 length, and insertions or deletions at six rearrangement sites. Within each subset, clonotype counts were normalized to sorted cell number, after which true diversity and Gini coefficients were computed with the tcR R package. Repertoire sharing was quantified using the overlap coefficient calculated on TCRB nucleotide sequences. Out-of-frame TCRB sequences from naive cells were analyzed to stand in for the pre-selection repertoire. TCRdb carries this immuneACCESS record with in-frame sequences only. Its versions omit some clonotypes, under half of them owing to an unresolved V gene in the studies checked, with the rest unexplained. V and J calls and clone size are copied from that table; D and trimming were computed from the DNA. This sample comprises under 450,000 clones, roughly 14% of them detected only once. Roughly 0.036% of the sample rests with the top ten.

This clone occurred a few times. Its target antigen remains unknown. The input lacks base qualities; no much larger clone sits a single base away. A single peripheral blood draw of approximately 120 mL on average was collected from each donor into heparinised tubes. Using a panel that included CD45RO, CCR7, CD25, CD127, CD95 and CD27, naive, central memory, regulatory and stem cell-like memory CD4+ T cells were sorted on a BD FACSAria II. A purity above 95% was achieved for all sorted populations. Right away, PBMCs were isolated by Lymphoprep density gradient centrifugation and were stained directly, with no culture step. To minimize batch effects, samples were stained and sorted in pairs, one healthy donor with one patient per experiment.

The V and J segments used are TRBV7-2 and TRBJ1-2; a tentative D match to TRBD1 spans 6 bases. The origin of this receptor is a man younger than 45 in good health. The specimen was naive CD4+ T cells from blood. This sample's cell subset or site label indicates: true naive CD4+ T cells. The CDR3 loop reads CASSLVGGPQDSYGYTF. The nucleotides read TGTGCCAGCAGCTTAGTAGGGGGGCCGCAGGACTCCTATGGCTACACCTTC.